The rows below give T cell receptor beta chains drawn from one sample of a study of T cell changes during pregnancy in multiple sclerosis. Here immunoSEQ multiplex PCR was the method, and the copy in TCRdb shows in-frame clones only, minus some. The repertoire holds fewer than 140,000 clones, with 92% as singletons. Material: peripheral blood, obtained after pregnancy. The receptors originated from a female donor with multiple sclerosis, enrolled in a pregnancy study. CDR3s include the opening cysteine and the closing phenylalanine or tryptophan. D genes are given only for firm matches. Clone sizes are given selectively: once, few, many, or a class where the clone is expanded.

j_gene	d_gene	abundance	len	v_gene	CDR3aa	CDR3nt
TRBJ1-2	.	.	15	TRBV30	CAWSVLVATYEGYTF	TGTGCCTGGAGTGTACTAGTAGCGACATACGAAGGCTACACCTTC
TRBJ2-5	.	.	13	TRBV15	CATSRERWETQYF	TGTGCCACCAGCAGAGAGAGATGGGAGACCCAGTACTTC
TRBJ1-2	TRBD1	once	15	TRBV19	CASSIGDRSNYGYTF	TGTGCCAGTAGTATAGGGGACAGGTCCAACTATGGCTACACCTTC
TRBJ2-7	.	.	12	TRBV5-1	CASREGSYEQYF	TGCGCCAGCAGGGAAGGGAGCTACGAGCAGTACTTC
TRBJ2-1	.	.	14	TRBV5-4	CASSRPTVAPEQFF	TGTGCCAGCAGCCGTCCTACGGTAGCGCCTGAGCAGTTCTTC
TRBJ2-3	TRBD1	.	17	TRBV19	CASSLRGGKRVWDTQYF	TGTGCCAGTAGTCTGCGAGGGGGCAAAAGGGTGTGGGATACGCAGTATTTT
TRBJ2-7	.	.	16	TRBV9	CASSDSPGESSYEQYF	TGTGCCAGCAGCGACTCCCCGGGAGAGAGCTCCTACGAGCAGTACTTC
TRBJ2-7	.	once	17	TRBV4-2	CASSQERSGGLAGEQYF	TGTGCCAGCAGCCAAGAGAGGAGCGGAGGCCTCGCGGGGGAGCAGTACTTC
TRBJ1-5	.	.	12	TRBV5-4	CASSPPHQPQHF	TGTGCCAGCAGCCCCCCTCATCAGCCCCAGCATTTT
TRBJ1-5	TRBD1	.	15	TRBV7-2	CASSPRQGANQPQHF	TGTGCCAGCAGCCCCAGACAGGGGGCCAATCAGCCCCAGCATTTT
TRBJ2-1	TRBD2	.	17	TRBV14	CASSQDLAGGIYNEQFF	TGTGCCAGCAGCCAAGATTTAGCGGGTGGGATCTACAATGAGCAGTTCTTC
TRBJ2-7	.	.	14	TRBV6-1	CASSEVAGSYEQYF	TGTGCCAGCAGTGAAGTTGCGGGCTCCTACGAGCAGTACTTC
TRBJ2-7	.	.	11	TRBV25-1	CASSYSYEQYF	TGTGCCAGCAGTTATAGCTACGAGCAGTACTTC
TRBJ2-6	.	.	14	TRBV2	CASSGSSGANVLTF	TGTGCCAGCAGTGGGAGCTCTGGGGCCAACGTCCTGACTTTC
TRBJ1-2	.	.	14	TRBV7-9	CASSKDSFNRGYTF	TGTGCCAGCAGCAAGGACTCTTTTAATAGGGGCTACACCTTC
TRBJ1-1	.	.	13	TRBV6-1	CASSGLMNTEAFF	TGTGCCAGCAGTGGACTGATGAACACTGAAGCTTTCTTT
TRBJ1-2	.	.	12	TRBV6-6	CASNRAAEGYTF	TGTGCCAGCAATCGCGCGGCGGAGGGCTACACCTTC
TRBJ1-2	.	.	16	TRBV6-6	CASSYNQESPNYGYTF	TGTGCCAGCAGTTACAATCAGGAATCTCCTAACTATGGCTACACCTTC
TRBJ2-5	TRBD2	.	14	TRBV9	CASSVFTSGNSQYF	TGTGCCAGCAGCGTATTCACTAGCGGGAATTCCCAGTACTTC
TRBJ2-5	.	.	16	TRBV5-1	CASSLVGAGSAETQYF	TGCGCCAGCAGCTTGGTAGGGGCGGGATCCGCAGAGACCCAGTACTTC
TRBJ1-1	.	.	13	TRBV15	CATSREVGTEAFF	TGTGCCACCAGCAGAGAGGTCGGCACTGAAGCTTTCTTT
TRBJ2-2	TRBD2	.	16	TRBV9	CASSPGTSADTGELFF	TGTGCCAGCAGCCCTGGGACTAGCGCAGACACCGGGGAGCTGTTTTTT
TRBJ1-5	TRBD1	.	13	TRBV6-1	CASRETGSQPQHF	TGTGCCAGCAGGGAGACAGGGTCCCAGCCCCAGCATTTT
TRBJ2-2	TRBD2	.	13	TRBV25-1	CASSGRGTGELFF	TGTGCCAGCAGTGGGCGGGGGACCGGGGAGCTGTTTTTT
TRBJ2-5	TRBD2	.	15	TRBV11-2	CASSFSRGEGETQYF	TGTGCCAGCAGCTTTTCGCGGGGGGAGGGGGAGACCCAGTACTTC
TRBJ2-7	TRBD2	.	16	TRBV9	CASSVGASGPFYEQYF	TGTGCCAGCAGCGTAGGAGCTAGCGGGCCGTTCTACGAGCAGTACTTC